The 15 T cell receptor beta chains in this list originate from one sample, sequenced in a study of shared clonotypes between healthy human individuals. Profiling relied on immunoSEQ multiplex PCR, and the TCRdb table lists in-frame clones only, not all of them. The table records hundreds of thousands of clones, approximately 95% of them present only once. The sequencing input was naive CD4+ T cells sorted from blood. Subset noted: CD45RA+ positively selected. Receptors were obtained from a woman aged 30 to 39 in good health.

CDR3 bases: TGTGCCAGCAGTAAGCGACAGGGGGTGTCCTACGAGCAGTACTTC. This encodes CASSKRQGVSYEQYF. The V gene is TRBV27, the J gene TRBJ2-7; TRBD1 matches 9 bases. The length of the CDR3 is 15 residues. CDR1 MNHEY and CDR2 SMNVEV come from the germline V gene (reference sequence). V lost 5 bases to trimming and J lost 1 base; unmatched junction nucleotides: 6.

V and J are TRBV29-1 and TRBJ2-7; 10 nucleotides agree with TRBD2. Germline CDR1 reads SQVTM; CDR2 reads ANQGSEA. V was pared by 6 bases and J by 5 bases, with 13 bases of the junction left unmatched. The CDR3 runs to 15 residues. Written as DNA, the CDR3 is TGCAGCGTGGGAAGGCAGAGCGGGAGGGTCCACGAGCAGTACTTC. Protein: CSVGRQSGRVHEQYF.

The V and J genes are TRBV5-8 and TRBJ2-3; D remains ambiguous. This CDR3 contains 14 residues. Germline CDR1 reads SGHTS; CDR2 reads YDEGEE. Trimming took off 4 bases at V and 4 bases at J, with 13 bases between the two ends. CDR3 amino acids: CASSTKTLPDTQYF. CDR3 sequence (DNA): TGTGCCAGCAGCACCAAAACCCTCCCAGATACGCAGTATTTT.

In this sample, this clone turned up once. The J gene is TRBJ2-2, the V gene TRBV28, with D perhaps TRBD1 (7 bases). V lost 5 bases, J lost 5 bases, and 24 bases lay in between. The CDR3 covers 18 residues. CDR1 is MDHEN and CDR2 is SYDVKM in the germline V gene. DNA for the CDR3: TGTGCCAGCAGTCCCTGGAGGGGGACAGATACGCTTACCGGGGAGCTGTTTTTT. As protein: CASSPWRGTDTLTGELFF.

V and J are TRBV27 and TRBJ2-1; D gene unclear. The CDR3 is 13 amino acids. Germline values: CDR1 MNHEY, CDR2 SMNVEV (reference sequence). Trimming took off 2 bases at V and 5 bases at J, with 7 bases between the two ends. The CDR3 coding sequence is TGTGCCAGCAGTTTAGGCAGACACAATGAGCAGTTCTTC. It encodes CASSLGRHNEQFF.

This rearrangement joins TRBV21-1 to TRBJ2-2; TRBD1 is the table's D call, not checked against the DNA. TRBV21-1 is recorded as a pseudogene. This CDR3 has 15 amino acids. Here the CDR3 DNA reads TGTGCCAGCACCCCGGACAGGTCCGTCACCGGGGAGCTGTTTTTT. Translated, it gives CASTPDRSVTGELFF.

The chain joins TRBV5-4 to TRBJ2-1, with D perhaps matching TRBD2 (6 bases). Germline assignment: CDR1 SGHNT and CDR2 YYREEE (reference sequence). Trimming left V 4 bases short and J 12 bases short, with 23 bases between. There are 15 residues in the CDR3. The CDR3, as DNA: TGTGCCAGCAGCCGCAGGAGGGAGCAAGTCAAGTGGCAGTTCTTC. Its protein product is CASSRRREQVKWQFF.

V and J are TRBV25-1 and TRBJ2-7; the D is unclear. The CDR3 loop spans 15 amino acids. Trimming stripped 5 bases from V and 3 bases from J, with 17 bases between. Germline CDR1 and CDR2: MGHDK and SYGVNS. The CDR3 coding sequence is TGTGCCAGCAGTCTCCTCGGAACGCCCGTCTACGAGCAGTACTTC. It is translated as CASSLLGTPVYEQYF.

CDR3 protein: CASTLGTGGYTF. The CDR3 DNA sequence: TGTGCCAGCACCTTAGGGACAGGCGGCTACACCTTC. The gene calls are TRBV6-6 and TRBJ1-2; TRBD1 matches 8 bases. The CDR3 consists of 12 residues. Unmatched junction bases numbered 6, after V lost 7 bases and J lost 8 bases. The germline V gene encodes CDR1 MNHNY and CDR2 SVGAGI (reference sequence).

The chain couples TRBV7-3 to TRBJ2-2; 9 bases fit TRBD2. Unmatched junction bases numbered 8, after V lost 2 bases and J lost 7 bases. The CDR3 consists of 16 residues. The germline V gene encodes CDR1 SGHTA and CDR2 FQGTGA. This CDR3 reads CASSLDGTSNGGELFF. The CDR3, as DNA: TGTGCCAGCAGCTTAGATGGGACTAGCAACGGCGGGGAGCTGTTTTTT.

The chain joins TRBV28 to TRBJ2-7, with TRBD1 matching 10 bases. CDR3 size: 15 residues. CDR1 and CDR2 from the germline V gene are MDHEN and SYDVKM. The V gene end was trimmed by 6 bases and the J gene end by 5 bases; junction bases not matched to a gene: 10. The CDR3, as DNA: TGTGCCAGCAGGGGGACCGGGACAGGGGACCACGAGCAGTACTTC. As protein: CASRGTGTGDHEQYF.

This sequence joins TRBV5-6 and TRBJ2-7, with 10 bases aligning to TRBD1. Germline lookup yields CDR1 SGHDT and CDR2 YYEEEE. V shed 1 base and J 6 bases; nucleotides not matched to a gene: 10. The CDR3 totals 16 residues. The CDR3 sequence: CASSLLGQGHVVEQYF. CDR3 DNA sequence: TGTGCCAGCAGCTTGCTGGGACAGGGGCACGTCGTCGAGCAGTACTTC. Full variable domain (rest looked up from reference TRBV5-6 and TRBJ2-7): DAGVTQSPTHLIKTRGQQVTLRCSPKSGHDTVSWYQQALGQGPQFIFQYYEEEERQRGNFPDRFSGHQFPNYSSELNVNALLLGDSALYLCASSLLGQGHVVEQYFGPGTRLTVT.

The chain combines TRBV11-1 with TRBJ2-3; no definite D call. Trimming stripped 1 base from V and 6 bases from J, with 20 bases between. Germline V gene data show CDR1 as SGHAT and CDR2 as FQDESV (reference sequence). The CDR3 extends over 17 amino acids. The CDR3 is CASSLESGGTGPDTQYF. In nucleotides, the CDR3 is TGTGCCAGCAGCTTAGAGAGTGGCGGAACTGGACCCGATACGCAGTATTTT.

The rearrangement uses TRBV15 and TRBJ2-5; D unclear. Trimming stripped 1 base from V and 5 bases from J, with 8 bases between. This CDR3 has 13 residues. Germline CDR1 and CDR2: LNHNV and YYDKDF (reference sequence). CDR3 residues: CATSRAKSETQYF. The CDR3 nucleotides are TGTGCCACCAGCAGAGCTAAGTCGGAGACCCAGTACTTC.

This clone was seen once. This chain connects TRBV7-2 to TRBJ1-6; D not certain. This CDR3 comprises 15 residues. V was trimmed by 7 bases and J by 6 bases, leaving 16 bases between them. Germline CDR1 reads SGHTA; CDR2 reads FQGNSA. The CDR3 here is CASTHSLLGNSPLHF. In DNA form, the CDR3 reads TGTGCCAGCACCCACAGTCTTTTGGGTAATTCACCCCTCCACTTT.